This entry concerns a single TCR beta chain. Its target is unknown. The data belong to a study of PD-1 blockade in classical Hodgkin lymphoma. Study context: Nivolumab dosed at 3 mg/kg went to patients intravenously every 2 weeks.

Each patient experienced a relapse that followed autologous stem cell transplantation, and brentuximab vedotin exposure varied. Only in-frame clones appear in the TCRdb table, and some are missing; sequencing was by immunoSEQ multiplex PCR. This table holds approximately 99,000 clones, about four fifths found once. From germline, CDR1 is LGHNA and CDR2 YNFKEQ. V lost 0 bases to trimming and J lost 6 bases; unmatched junction nucleotides: 7. The CDR3 spans 17 residues. Study-level points and caveats: When set against healthy donors, newly diagnosed patients were reported to show lower baseline TCR diversity. Similar baseline diversity was found in complete responders and newly diagnosed patients. Significantly greater TCR diversity emerged by C4D1 in CD4+ cells but not CD8+ cells.

This chain joins TRBV4-2 and TRBJ2-2; 10 nucleotides match TRBD2. This TCR derives from a human donor with classical Hodgkin lymphoma. This specimen consisted of peripheral blood mononuclear cells (PBMCs), obtained before the second cycle of nivolumab. CDR3 sequence reads: CASSQEPSGSGSGELFF. The CDR3, as DNA: TGTGCCAGCAGCCAAGAACCTAGCGGGAGTGGCTCCGGGGAGCTGTTTTTT.